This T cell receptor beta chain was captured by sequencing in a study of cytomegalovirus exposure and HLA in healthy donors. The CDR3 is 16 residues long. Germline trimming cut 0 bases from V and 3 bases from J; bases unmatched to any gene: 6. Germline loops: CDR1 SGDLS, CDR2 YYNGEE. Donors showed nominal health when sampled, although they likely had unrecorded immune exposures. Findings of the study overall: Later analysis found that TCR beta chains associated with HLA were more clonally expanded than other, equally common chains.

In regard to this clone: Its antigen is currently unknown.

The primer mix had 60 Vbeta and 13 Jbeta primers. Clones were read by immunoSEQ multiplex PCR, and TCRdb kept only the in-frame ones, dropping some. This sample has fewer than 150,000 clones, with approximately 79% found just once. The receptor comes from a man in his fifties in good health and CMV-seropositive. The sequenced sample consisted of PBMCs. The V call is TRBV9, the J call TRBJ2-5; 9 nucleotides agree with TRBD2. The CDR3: CASSVGLAGAKETQYF. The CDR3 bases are TGTGCCAGCAGCGTAGGGTTAGCGGGGGCCAAAGAGACCCAGTACTTC.